This T cell receptor beta chain is drawn from a study of breast tumors, draining lymph nodes, adjacent tissues. Only a few counts were recorded for this clonotype. The lymph nodes were axillary draining lymph nodes from breast cancer patients. TCRdb independently ran MiXCR on the multiplex PCR reads; one entry per CDR3 protein. The sample holds about 180,000 distinct CDR3 sequences, 33% seen once. The V and J ends lost 5 bases and 12 bases, in that order; junction bases with no gene match: 10. Germline-derived CDR1 and CDR2 are SGHNT and YENEEA. The CDR3 is 14 residues long. The sequencing sample was made of axillary lymph node tissue. This clonotype was obtained from a female donor with breast cancer. Some clones in this sample may be carry-over from other donors' samples. The chain couples TRBV11-3 to TRBJ2-1, with 10 positions matching TRBD2. The CDR3, as DNA: TGTGCCAGCAGCCCCGGACTAGCGGCAGCATGGCAGTTCTTC. Translated, it gives CASSPGLAAAWQFF.